The present T cell receptor beta chain was sequenced within a study of T cells after yellow fever vaccination. The V and J ends lost 3 bases and 10 bases, in that order; junction bases with no gene match: 10. The CDR3 sequence is 16 residues long. The germline gives CDR1 SGDLS, CDR2 YYNGEE. From the 5' RACE reads, TCRdb called clonotypes with MiXCR, one entry per CDR3 protein. The repertoire holds around 300,000 distinct CDR3 sequences, around 4.4% seen once, with approximately 19% in the top ten. This clonotype was seen many times. The clonotype originates from a man between 18 and 29 years old who received the YFV17D yellow fever vaccine. The rearrangement links TRBV9 to TRBJ2-1; the match to TRBD2 covers 13 bases. The sample in question was PBMCs, obtained 15 days after the yellow fever booster vaccination. The CDR3 DNA reads as TGTGCCAGCAGCGAGTTACTAGCGGGGGGGCTGGAGGAGCAGTTCTTC. This encodes CASSELLAGGLEEQFF. The full variable domain, its missing parts supplied by reference TRBV9 and TRBJ2-1, is DSGVTQTPKHLITATGQRVTLRCSPRSGDLSVYWYQQSLDQGLQFLIQYYNGEERAKGNILERFSAQQFPDLHSELNLSSLELGDSALYFCASSELLAGGLEEQFFGPGTRLTVL.